The 16 T cell receptor beta chains given below trace back to one sample, sequenced in a study of T cells in localized non-small cell lung cancer. Clones were read by immunoSEQ multiplex PCR, and TCRdb kept only the in-frame ones, dropping some. The sample holds about 92,000 clones, about nine tenths seen once. Source: PBMCs, taken before any cancer treatment. All receptors derive from a woman aged 35-75 years with stage II squamous cell lung carcinoma.

The chain employs TRBV25-1 and TRBJ2-7, with 12 bases matching TRBD1. The germline gives CDR1 MGHDK, CDR2 SYGVNS. Losses at the gene ends were 3 bases for V and 6 bases for J; bases not matched to a gene: 9. The CDR3 contains 16 residues. In DNA, the CDR3 is TGTGCCAGCAGTGACGGATACCGGGACAGGGGGCTCGAGCAGTACTTC. The encoded protein is CASSDGYRDRGLEQYF.

The chain carries TRBV5-4 and TRBJ2-2, with TRBD1 matching 10 bases. V lost 4 bases, J lost 5 bases, and 5 bases stayed unmatched. The germline V gene has CDR1 SGHNT and CDR2 YYREEE (reference sequence). This CDR3 is 15 amino acids long. The CDR3 sequence is CASSPRDRGTGELFF. The CDR3, as DNA: TGTGCCAGCAGCCCCCGGGACAGGGGAACCGGGGAGCTGTTTTTT.

The chain combines TRBV28 with TRBJ1-1; D unresolved. Trimming cost V 3 bases and J 6 bases, with 8 bases left between them. The CDR3 contains 12 residues. Per germline, CDR1 MDHEN and CDR2 SYDVKM. In DNA form, the CDR3 reads TGTGCCAGCAGTTTGCTATCGGCTGAAGCTTTCTTT. Translated: CASSLLSAEAFF. Full variable domain (missing parts from reference TRBV28 and TRBJ1-1): DVKVTQSSRYLVKRTGEKVFLECVQDMDHENMFWYRQDPGLGLRLIYFSYDVKMKEKGDIPEGYSVSREKKERFSLILESASTNQTSMYLCASSLLSAEAFFGQGTRLTVV.

The chain employs TRBV6-1 and TRBJ1-5; no definite D call. The germline V and J ends were trimmed by 5 bases and 1 base, with 9 bases remaining between them. The V gene's germline CDR1 is MNHNS and CDR2 SASEGT. The CDR3 length is 14 residues. The CDR3 region is CASSLAWSNQPQHF. CDR3 in DNA: TGTGCCAGCAGTCTAGCTTGGAGCAATCAGCCCCAGCATTTT.

V and J are TRBV29-1 and TRBJ1-1; no definite D call. CDR1 is SQVTM, CDR2 ANQGSEA, per germline. The CDR3 has 10 residues. V lost 6 bases and J 11 bases, leaving 13 bases between the germline ends. CDR3: CSVDPGRAFF. The CDR3 DNA reads as TGCAGCGTAGACCCGGGTCGGGCTTTCTTT.

J is TRBJ2-5 and V is TRBV15, with 7 positions matching TRBD1. The germline gives CDR1 LNHNV, CDR2 YYDKDF (reference sequence). The ends lost 1 base at V and 0 bases at J; junction bases unmatched: 2. There are 15 residues in the CDR3. This CDR3 is CATSRGDRHQETQYF. The CDR3, as DNA: TGTGCCACCAGCAGAGGGGACAGACACCAAGAGACCCAGTACTTC.

The V call is TRBV13, the J call TRBJ1-1; D is ambiguous. V lost 5 bases, J lost 11 bases, and 18 bases lay in between. Germline values: CDR1 PRHDT, CDR2 FYEKMQ (reference sequence). This CDR3 is built from 13 residues. The CDR3 DNA is TGTGCCAGCAGCCTTCAGCTTGGGCGCGAGGCTTTCTTT. Translating gives CASSLQLGREAFF.

The chain recombines TRBV15 with TRBJ2-1; TRBD2 matches at 7 bases. Germline loops: CDR1 LNHNV, CDR2 YYDKDF (reference sequence). This CDR3 has 18 amino acids. J gave up 0 bases and V 0 bases, and 8 bases lay outside the gene matches. The CDR3 protein is CATSRDGVGGSSYNEQFF. The DNA of the CDR3 is TGTGCCACCAGCAGAGATGGGGTCGGCGGGAGCTCCTACAATGAGCAGTTCTTC. Together with reference TRBV15 and TRBJ2-1, the CDR3 gives the full variable domain: DAMVIQNPRYQVTQFGKPVTLSCSQTLNHNVMYWYQQKSSQAPKLLFHYYDKDFNNEADTPDNFQSRRPNTSFCFLDIRSPGLGDTAMYLCATSRDGVGGSSYNEQFFGPGTRLTVL.

Here the CDR3 reads CATSWDSPVRKETQYF. CDR3 coding DNA: TGTGCCACCAGCTGGGACAGCCCGGTTCGAAAGGAGACCCAGTACTTC. J is TRBJ2-5 and V is TRBV15, with 7 bases that match TRBD1. This CDR3 contains 16 residues. The germline gives CDR1 LNHNV, CDR2 YYDKDF (reference sequence). V gave up 5 bases and J gave up 5 bases; unmatched junction bases: 14.

The chain combines TRBV14 with TRBJ2-7; D is unclear. The V end was cut by 1 base, the J end by 5 bases, with 15 bases between. Germline CDR1 is SGHDN and CDR2 is FVKESK. This CDR3 has 15 residues. The CDR3 loop reads CASSQAMPGKDEQYF. DNA of the CDR3: TGTGCCAGCAGCCAAGCGATGCCCGGAAAGGACGAGCAGTACTTC.

The genes are TRBV6-5 and TRBJ1-2; TRBD1 might be the D (5 bases). In germline, CDR1 is MNHEY, CDR2 SVGAGI. With 5 bases removed from V and 5 bases from J, the gap between germline ends came to 12 bases. The CDR3 spans 13 residues. CDR3 nucleotides: TGTGCCAGCAGTACCCGGACACGGTATGGCTACACCTTC. This encodes CASSTRTRYGYTF.

The rearrangement links TRBV6-5 to TRBJ1-2; tentatively, D is TRBD1 (5 bases). Germline CDR1 is MNHEY and CDR2 is SVGAGI. This CDR3 contains 15 residues. The ends were cut back, 6 bases at V and 0 bases at J, with 14 bases in the middle. The CDR3 region is CASSPGHRTNYGYTF. The CDR3 bases are TGTGCCAGCAGCCCCGGACACCGTACTAACTATGGCTACACCTTC.

The CDR3 DNA follows: TGTGCCTGGAGCAGACCCCCGAACGGGGAGCTGTTTTTT. Translating it yields CAWSRPPNGELFF. The J gene is TRBJ2-2, the V gene TRBV30; D call uncertain. This CDR3 has 13 amino acids. CDR1 and CDR2 from the germline V gene are GTSNPN and SVGIG (reference sequence). V shed 3 bases and J shed 7 bases, with 12 bases lying between them.

This chain joins TRBV19 and TRBJ1-2, with 10 bases aligning to TRBD1. V shed 6 bases and J 4 bases; nucleotides not matched to a gene: 14. This CDR3 spans 17 amino acids. From germline, CDR1 is LNHDA and CDR2 SQIVND (reference sequence). The CDR3: CASRTQTPGQGTYGYTF. The CDR3 nucleotides read TGTGCCAGTAGGACGCAGACGCCGGGACAGGGGACCTATGGCTACACCTTC. Full variable domain (missing parts from reference TRBV19 and TRBJ1-2): DGGITQSPKYLFRKEGQNVTLSCEQNLNHDAMYWYRQDPGQGLRLIYYSQIVNDFQKGDIAEGYSVSREKKESFPLTVTSAQKNPTAFYLCASRTQTPGQGTYGYTFGSGTRLTVV.

The chain carries TRBV7-6 and TRBJ2-1; 9 bases agree with TRBD2. CDR1 and CDR2 (germline): SGHVS, FNYEAQ. CDR3 length: 16 amino acids. Germline trimming cut 6 bases from V and 5 bases from J; bases unmatched to any gene: 11. CDR3 in DNA: TGTGCCAGCAGTTCCCCCCTAGCGGGGCGTAACAATGAGCAGTTCTTC. This sequence encodes CASSSPLAGRNNEQFF.

The rearrangement uses TRBV6-1 and TRBJ2-7, with a possible D match to TRBD1 (5 bases). V lost 5 bases, J lost 6 bases, and 5 bases lay in between. Germline V gene lookup returns CDR1 MNHNS and CDR2 SASEGT. CDR3 size: 10 residues. CDR3 amino acids: CASSTGEQYF. The CDR3 DNA follows: TGTGCCAGCAGTACAGGCGAGCAGTACTTC.